These 5 T cell receptor beta chains came from one sample sequenced in a study of blood T cell repertoires in COVID-19. Some clones are missing from TCRdb's copy, which holds only in-frame ones; the method was immunoSEQ multiplex PCR. The profile covers 300,000 or so clones, with about 87% appearing a single time and approximately 1.4% taken by the ten largest. Sequencing was performed on peripheral blood. The receptors derive from a woman in her thirties or forties who had recovered from COVID-19.

This clone is a singleton in its sample. The chain combines TRBV30 with TRBJ2-7; D is possibly TRBD2 (6 bases). CDR1 and CDR2 (germline): GTSNPN, SVGIG (reference sequence). The CDR3 runs to 16 residues. V gave up 0 bases and J gave up 1 base, with 16 bases separating them. The CDR3 region has the DNA TGTGCCTGGAGTGTAGGGTTTGGGAGCGGGTCCTACGAGCAGTACTTC. It translates to CAWSVGFGSGSYEQYF.

The chain links TRBV4-1 to TRBJ2-3, with D possibly TRBD2 on 6 matching bases. Per the germline V gene, CDR1 is MGHRA and CDR2 is YSYEKL. Deletions cut 1 base from V and 4 bases from J, with 15 bases between. CDR3 length equals 16 residues. CDR3 DNA sequence: TGCGCCAGCAGCCAAGGTGGGGGGTTAGGTGCAGATACGCAGTATTTT. Residues: CASSQGGGLGADTQYF.

The chain joins TRBV5-6 to TRBJ1-5; no definite D call. V shed 3 bases and J shed 5 bases, with 12 bases lying between them. The CDR3 is made up of 14 amino acids. Per germline, CDR1 SGHDT and CDR2 YYEEEE. The CDR3 is CASSYAAGDQPQHF. The CDR3 DNA is TGTGCCAGCAGCTACGCTGCAGGTGATCAGCCCCAGCATTTT.

A few counts support this clone. The rearrangement uses TRBV6-1 and TRBJ2-2, with 14 positions matching TRBD2. The junction had 4 bases not matched to a gene; V was cut back by 10 bases and J by 6 bases. Germline CDR1 reads MNHNS; CDR2 reads SASEGT. CDR3 size: 14 residues. CDR3 bases: TGTGCCACCGGACTAGCGGGGGGCCCCGGGGAGCTGTTTTTT. It is translated as CATGLAGGPGELFF.

V is TRBV2 and J is TRBJ1-5, with 7 bases that match TRBD1. This CDR3 comprises 13 residues. Germline lookup yields CDR1 SNHLY and CDR2 FYNNEI. Trimming took 11 bases from V and 2 from J; bases not matched to a gene: 6. The CDR3 loop reads CACDQGGNQPQHF. The CDR3 DNA sequence: TGTGCCTGCGATCAGGGGGGCAATCAGCCCCAGCATTTT. Supplemented by reference TRBV2 and TRBJ1-5, the full variable domain reads EPEVTQTPSHQVTQMGQEVILRCVPISNHLYFYWYRQILGQKVEFLVSFYNNEISEKSEIFDDQFSVERPDGSNFTLKIRSTKLEDSAMYFCACDQGGNQPQHFGDGTRLSIL.